A single sample gave rise to the 8 T cell receptor beta chains below, sequenced in a study of T cell responses to AZD1222 COVID-19 vaccine. Using immunoSEQ multiplex PCR, the repertoire was profiled, and TCRdb retains in-frame clones only, with some absent. The table includes tens of thousands of clones, 80% detected once. The material sequenced was peripheral blood, taken 28 days after the second AZD1222 dose. The receptors shown here come from an adult who received the AZD1222 COVID-19 vaccine.

The chain joins TRBV12-3 or TRBV12-4 to TRBJ2-2; the D is unclear. V was pared by 5 bases and J by 5 bases, with 9 bases between. The CDR3 loop spans 13 amino acids. CDR3 in DNA: TGTGCCAGCAGTCCTCAGCAAACCGGGGAGCTGTTTTTT. Translation: CASSPQQTGELFF.

The V call is TRBV15, the J call TRBJ2-3, with D unresolved. Trimming removed 8 bases from V and 2 bases from J, with 11 bases in between. Per the germline V gene, CDR1 is LNHNV and CDR2 is YYDKDF (reference sequence). This CDR3 contains 13 residues. CDR3 region: CATLNGLTDTQYF. The CDR3 bases are TGTGCCACCTTAAACGGCCTCACAGATACGCAGTATTTT.

The chain combines TRBV7-2 with TRBJ1-1, with D unresolved. CDR1 SGHTA and CDR2 FQGNSA come from the germline V gene. Trimming removed 1 base from V and 6 bases from J, with 15 bases in between. The CDR3 is 15 amino acids. In nucleotides, the CDR3 is TGTGCCAGCAGCTTAGGCCGAGGACGGGGTGCTGAAGCTTTCTTT. It is translated as CASSLGRGRGAEAFF. The full variable domain, with the rest looked up from reference TRBV7-2 and TRBJ1-1, is GAGVSQSPSNKVTEKGKDVELRCDPISGHTALYWYRQSLGQGLEFLIYFQGNSAPDKSGLPSDRFSAERTGGSVSTLTIQRTQQEDSAVYLCASSLGRGRGAEAFFGQGTRLTVV.

The rearrangement uses TRBV18 and TRBJ2-2; no clear D. Trimming removed 2 bases at V and 4 bases at J, with 2 bases between. CDR1 and CDR2 (germline): KGHSH, LQKENI. CDR3 length: 12 amino acids. The CDR3 spells CASSPITGELFF. The DNA of the CDR3 is TGTGCCAGCTCACCAATCACCGGGGAGCTGTTTTTT.

The chain employs TRBV11-2 and TRBJ2-1, with 9 positions matching TRBD2. There are 19 residues in the CDR3. The germline gives CDR1 SGHAT, CDR2 FQNNGV. The junction had 16 bases not matched to a gene; V was cut back by 5 bases and J by 2 bases. The CDR3: CASSPSPNDGGGAYNEQFF. As DNA, the CDR3 is TGTGCCAGCAGCCCCTCCCCGAATGATGGCGGGGGGGCCTACAATGAGCAGTTCTTC.

V usage is TRBV12-3 or TRBV12-4 and J usage is TRBJ1-2; D unclear. V was pared by 6 bases and J by 7 bases, with 12 bases between. The CDR3 has 12 amino acids. The CDR3 here is CASRGIQGGYTF. CDR3 nucleotide sequence: TGTGCCAGCAGGGGCATACAAGGTGGCTACACCTTC.

This rearrangement joins TRBV7-9 to TRBJ1-3; a weak D match, TRBD1 (5 bases). CDR1 SEHNR and CDR2 FQNEAQ come from the germline V gene (reference sequence). The V end was cut by 3 bases, the J end by 1 base, with 7 bases between. This CDR3 has 14 amino acids. As DNA, the CDR3 is TGTGCCAGCAGCTTGACAGTATCTGGAAACACCATATATTTT. This gives the protein CASSLTVSGNTIYF.

This chain links TRBV7-2 with TRBJ2-7; no reliable D call. The CDR3 extends over 13 amino acids. V was pared by 1 base and J by 0 bases, with 4 bases between. CDR1 and CDR2 (germline): SGHTA, FQGNSA. The CDR3: CASSLGFSYEQYF. The DNA of the CDR3 is TGTGCCAGCAGCTTAGGGTTCTCCTACGAGCAGTACTTC.